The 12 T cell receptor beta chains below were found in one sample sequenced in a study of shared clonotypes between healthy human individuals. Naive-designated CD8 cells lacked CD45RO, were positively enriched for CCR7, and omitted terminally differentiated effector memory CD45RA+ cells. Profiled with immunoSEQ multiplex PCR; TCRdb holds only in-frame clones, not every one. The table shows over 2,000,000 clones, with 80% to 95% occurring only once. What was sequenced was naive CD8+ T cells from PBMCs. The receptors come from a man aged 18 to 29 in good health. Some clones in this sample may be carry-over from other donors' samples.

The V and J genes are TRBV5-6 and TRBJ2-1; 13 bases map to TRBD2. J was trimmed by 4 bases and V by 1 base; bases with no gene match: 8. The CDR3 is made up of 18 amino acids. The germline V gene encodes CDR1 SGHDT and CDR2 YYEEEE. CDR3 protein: CASSLTGLAGPIYNEQFF. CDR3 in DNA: TGTGCCAGCAGCTTGACGGGACTAGCGGGACCAATTTACAATGAGCAGTTCTTC. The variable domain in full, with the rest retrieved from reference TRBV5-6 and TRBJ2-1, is DAGVTQSPTHLIKTRGQQVTLRCSPKSGHDTVSWYQQALGQGPQFIFQYYEEEERQRGNFPDRFSGHQFPNYSSELNVNALLLGDSALYLCASSLTGLAGPIYNEQFFGPGTRLTVL.

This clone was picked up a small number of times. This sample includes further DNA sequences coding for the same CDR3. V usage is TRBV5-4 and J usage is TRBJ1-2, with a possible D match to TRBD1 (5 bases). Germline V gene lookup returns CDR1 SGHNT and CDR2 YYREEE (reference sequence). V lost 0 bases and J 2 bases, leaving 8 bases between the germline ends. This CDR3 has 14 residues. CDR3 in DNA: TGTGCCAGCAGCTTGGTGGCAGGGAACTATGGCTACACCTTC. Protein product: CASSLVAGNYGYTF.

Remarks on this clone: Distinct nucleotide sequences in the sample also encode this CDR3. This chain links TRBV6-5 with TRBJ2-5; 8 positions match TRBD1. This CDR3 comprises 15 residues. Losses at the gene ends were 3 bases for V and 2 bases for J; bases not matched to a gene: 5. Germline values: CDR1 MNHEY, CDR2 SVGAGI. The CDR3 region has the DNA TGTGCCAGCAGTTATTCGGACAGGGCGCAAGAGACCCAGTACTTC. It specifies CASSYSDRAQETQYF.

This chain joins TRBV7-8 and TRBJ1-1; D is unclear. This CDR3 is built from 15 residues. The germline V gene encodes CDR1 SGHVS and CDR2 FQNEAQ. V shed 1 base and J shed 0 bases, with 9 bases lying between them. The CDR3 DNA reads TGTGCCAGCAGCTTAGTTGGAAAACTGAACACTGAAGCTTTCTTT. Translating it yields CASSLVGKLNTEAFF. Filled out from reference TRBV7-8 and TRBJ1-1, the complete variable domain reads GAGVSQSPRYKVAKRGQDVALRCDPISGHVSLFWYQQALGQGPEFLTYFQNEAQLDKSGLPSDRFFAERPEGSVSTLKIQRTQQEDSAVYLCASSLVGKLNTEAFFGQGTRLTVV.

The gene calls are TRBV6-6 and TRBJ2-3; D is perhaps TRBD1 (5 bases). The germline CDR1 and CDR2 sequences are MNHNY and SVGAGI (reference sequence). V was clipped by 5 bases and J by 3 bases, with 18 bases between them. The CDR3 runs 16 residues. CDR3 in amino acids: CASSPVPAGLTDTQYF. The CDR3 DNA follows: TGTGCCAGCAGTCCAGTTCCGGCAGGGCTGACAGATACGCAGTATTTT.

CDR3 coding DNA: TGTGCCAGCAGCTCCGACACCCTCAATCAGCCCCAGCATTTT. Its protein product is CASSSDTLNQPQHF. J is TRBJ1-5 and V is TRBV7-9; D is undetermined. Germline V gene lookup returns CDR1 SEHNR and CDR2 FQNEAQ (reference sequence). Trimming took off 4 bases at V and 3 bases at J, with 10 bases between the two ends. The CDR3 covers 14 residues.

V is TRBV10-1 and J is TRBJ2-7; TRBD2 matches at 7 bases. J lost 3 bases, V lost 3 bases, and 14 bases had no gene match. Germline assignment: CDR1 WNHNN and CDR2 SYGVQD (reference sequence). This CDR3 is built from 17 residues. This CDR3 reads CASSERAMPSGLYEQYF. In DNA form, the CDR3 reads TGCGCCAGCAGTGAACGGGCCATGCCTAGCGGCCTCTACGAGCAGTACTTC.

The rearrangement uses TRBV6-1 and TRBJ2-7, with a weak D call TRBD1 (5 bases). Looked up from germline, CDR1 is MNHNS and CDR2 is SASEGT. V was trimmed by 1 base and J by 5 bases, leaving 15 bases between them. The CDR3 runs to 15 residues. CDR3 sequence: CASSEGPGRSHEQYF. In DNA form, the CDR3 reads TGTGCCAGCAGTGAAGGGCCAGGGCGATCACACGAGCAGTACTTC.

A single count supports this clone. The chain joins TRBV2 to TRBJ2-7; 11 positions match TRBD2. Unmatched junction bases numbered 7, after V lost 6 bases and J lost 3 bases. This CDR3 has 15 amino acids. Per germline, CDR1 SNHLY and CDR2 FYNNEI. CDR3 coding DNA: TGTGCCAGCAGGCCCGGACTAGCGGGTATCTACGAGCAGTACTTC. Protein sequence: CASRPGLAGIYEQYF.

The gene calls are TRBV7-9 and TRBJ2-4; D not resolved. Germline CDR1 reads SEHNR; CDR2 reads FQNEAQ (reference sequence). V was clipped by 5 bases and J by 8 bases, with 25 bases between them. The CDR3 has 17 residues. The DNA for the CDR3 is TGTGCCAGCAGCCCCCCCCCGGTGGCGTCCGGTATGGACATTCAGTACTTC. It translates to CASSPPPVASGMDIQYF.

The CDR3 sequence is CASSGDREDTQYF. The CDR3 nucleotides read TGTGCCAGTAGTGGGGATAGGGAAGATACGCAGTATTTT. The chain recombines TRBV19 with TRBJ2-3; no reliable D call. Germline assignment: CDR1 LNHDA and CDR2 SQIVND (reference sequence). V gave up 5 bases and J gave up 5 bases, with 11 bases separating them. CDR3 length: 13 residues.

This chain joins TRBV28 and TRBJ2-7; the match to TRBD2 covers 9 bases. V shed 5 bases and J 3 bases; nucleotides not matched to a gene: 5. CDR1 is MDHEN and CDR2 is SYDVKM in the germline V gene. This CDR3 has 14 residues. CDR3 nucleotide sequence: TGTGCCAGCAGTGGAGCTAGCGGGATCTACGAGCAGTACTTC. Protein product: CASSGASGIYEQYF.